Below, 30 T cell receptor beta chains from the same sample are listed, as sequenced in a study of cytomegalovirus exposure and HLA in healthy donors. 60 Vbeta and 13 Jbeta primers were used in PCR. Here immunoSEQ multiplex PCR was the method, and the copy in TCRdb shows in-frame clones only, minus some. The profile shows tens of thousands of clones, roughly two thirds of them singletons. Sequences were obtained from PBMCs. The receptors originated from a male donor in good health and CMV-seropositive.

This clone was counted between two and nine times. The chain carries TRBV18 and TRBJ1-1; no clear D. V lost 2 bases to trimming and J lost 3 bases, with 7 bases between them. The CDR3 loop spans 13 amino acids. Per germline, CDR1 KGHSH and CDR2 LQKENI. For the CDR3, the DNA is TGTGCCAGCTCACCAAGCCAGGACACTGAAGCTTTCTTT. Translation: CASSPSQDTEAFF.

The chain employs TRBV4-1 and TRBJ2-5; D is perhaps TRBD2 (5 bases). The CDR3 contains 16 residues. Germline values: CDR1 MGHRA, CDR2 YSYEKL. Trimming left V 3 bases short and J 1 base short, with 15 bases between. The CDR3 loop is CASSQTPQRSQETQYF. CDR3 nucleotide sequence: TGCGCCAGCAGCCAGACACCTCAGCGGAGCCAAGAGACCCAGTACTTC.

The chain recombines TRBV13 with TRBJ2-5; D gene unclear. Trimming cost V 1 base and J 2 bases, with 8 bases left between them. The CDR3 has 14 residues. Germline-derived CDR1 and CDR2 are PRHDT and FYEKMQ (reference sequence). In DNA form, the CDR3 reads TGTGCCAGCAGCTTAGAAGCGCGACAAGAGACCCAGTACTTC. Translation: CASSLEARQETQYF.

This chain joins TRBV19 and TRBJ2-2; possibly TRBD2 for D (5 bases). Trimming pared 10 bases from V and 0 bases from J, leaving 21 bases between. CDR1 and CDR2 from the germline V gene are LNHDA and SQIVND (reference sequence). The CDR3 contains 17 residues. The CDR3 DNA reads TGTGCCACCAAGAGGGCCGCTGGGCGGACGAACACCGGGGAGCTGTTTTTT. This sequence encodes CATKRAAGRTNTGELFF. Supplemented by reference TRBV19 and TRBJ2-2, the full variable domain reads DGGITQSPKYLFRKEGQNVTLSCEQNLNHDAMYWYRQDPGQGLRLIYYSQIVNDFQKGDIAEGYSVSREKKESFPLTVTSAQKNPTAFYLCATKRAAGRTNTGELFFGEGSRLTVL.

This clone appeared a single time. The chain joins TRBV7-9 to TRBJ1-3; the match to TRBD1 covers 7 bases. Per germline, CDR1 SEHNR and CDR2 FQNEAQ (reference sequence). This CDR3 has 14 amino acids. V lost 5 bases to trimming and J lost 3 bases; unmatched junction nucleotides: 4. CDR3 DNA: TGTGCCAGCAGCCCCCGGGACAGTGGAAACACCATATATTTT. Translation gives CASSPRDSGNTIYF.

This clone was observed a handful of times. The rearrangement joins TRBV7-9 to TRBJ2-7; maybe TRBD2 (5 bases). Trimming left V 1 base short and J 1 base short, with 11 bases between. The germline CDR1 and CDR2 sequences are SEHNR and FQNEAQ (reference sequence). The CDR3 loop spans 15 amino acids. The CDR3 nucleotides read TGTGCCAGCAGCTTAGTCGGCGGGTTTTCCTACGAGCAGTACTTC. Translation: CASSLVGGFSYEQYF.

This chain links TRBV5-6 with TRBJ1-1, with a possible D match to TRBD1 (5 bases). Trimming took 0 bases from V and 1 from J, leaving 7 bases between them. Looked up from germline, CDR1 is SGHDT and CDR2 is YYEEEE. The CDR3 loop spans 14 amino acids. CDR3 nucleotide sequence: TGTGCCAGCAGCTTGGTCGACAGGAACACTGAAGCTTTCTTT. It codes for CASSLVDRNTEAFF.

In this sample, this clone turned up a few times. The chain links TRBV7-6 to TRBJ2-5; maybe TRBD2 (6 bases). This CDR3 has 16 residues. Germline CDR1 and CDR2: SGHVS and FNYEAQ. V was cut by 2 bases and J by 3 bases, with 16 bases left in between. This CDR3 is CASSLMGTRGKETQYF. The CDR3 coding sequence is TGTGCCAGCAGCTTAATGGGGACGCGGGGCAAAGAGACCCAGTACTTC.

This clone was found a few times. The chain recombines TRBV30 with TRBJ1-5; no clear D. Germline CDR1 reads GTSNPN; CDR2 reads SVGIG (reference sequence). The CDR3 is made up of 12 amino acids. V was shortened by 0 bases and J by 9 bases, with 9 bases between the two germline ends. This CDR3 is CAWSVNEGPQHF. The CDR3 DNA reads TGTGCCTGGAGTGTTAACGAGGGGCCCCAGCATTTT.

This rearrangement joins TRBV5-5 to TRBJ2-1, with 12 positions matching TRBD1. This CDR3 is built from 17 residues. J gave up 1 base and V 1 base, and 3 bases lay outside the gene matches. CDR1 and CDR2 from the germline V gene are SGHKS and YYEKEE (reference sequence). CDR3 sequence (DNA): TGTGCCAGCAGCTTGAGGGACAGGGGGCTATCCTACAATGAGCAGTTCTTC. Amino acid sequence: CASSLRDRGLSYNEQFF.

About this clone: A read error may produce the germline difference seen at one junction end. The chain carries TRBV7-9 and TRBJ2-7; D gene ambiguous. Germline CDR1 reads SEHNR; CDR2 reads FQNEAQ (reference sequence). This CDR3 is built from 17 residues. In DNA, the CDR3 is TGTTCCAGCAGCCCGCCCGGCATGGGTAAGAGGCTTTACGAGCAGTACTTC. Its translation: CSSSPPGMGKRLYEQYF. The variable domain in full, with the rest retrieved from reference TRBV7-9 and TRBJ2-7, is DTGVSQNPRHKITKRGQNVTFRCDPISEHNRLYWYRQTLGQGPEFLTYFQNEAQLEKSRLLSDRFSAERPKGSFSTLEIQRTEQGDSAMYLCSSSPPGMGKRLYEQYFGPGTRLTVT.

The chain couples TRBV7-3 to TRBJ2-2, with 7 bases aligning to TRBD2. V shed 1 base, J shed 7 bases, and the junction held 9 bases outside the gene matches. This CDR3 comprises 16 residues. Germline V lookup: CDR1 SGHTA, CDR2 FQGTGA. The CDR3 loop reads CASSLRVAGASGELFF. The CDR3 bases are TGTGCCAGCAGCTTAAGGGTGGCGGGAGCTAGCGGGGAGCTGTTTTTT. Full variable domain (missing parts from reference TRBV7-3 and TRBJ2-2): GAGVSQTPSNKVTEKGKYVELRCDPISGHTALYWYRQSLGQGPEFLIYFQGTGAADDSGLPNDRFFAVRPEGSVSTLKIQRTERGDSAVYLCASSLRVAGASGELFFGEGSRLTVL.

This clone appeared once. The rearrangement uses TRBV4-1 and TRBJ1-5; possibly TRBD1 for D (5 bases). The CDR3 loop spans 16 amino acids. The germline gives CDR1 MGHRA, CDR2 YSYEKL. V was shortened by 1 base and J by 10 bases, with 20 bases between the two germline ends. The CDR3 loop reads CASSQAFGLSGGPQHF. In DNA form, the CDR3 reads TGCGCCAGCAGCCAAGCCTTTGGGCTTTCCGGGGGACCCCAGCATTTT.

This chain joins TRBV14 and TRBJ2-5; tentatively, D is TRBD2 (6 bases). The CDR3 extends over 15 amino acids. V shed 1 base and J shed 5 bases, with 14 bases lying between them. In germline, CDR1 is SGHDN, CDR2 FVKESK. The CDR3 loop is CASSQGLTSLETQYF. The CDR3 region has the DNA TGTGCCAGCAGCCAAGGTTTGACTAGTCTGGAGACCCAGTACTTC.

This clone was recorded once. The DNA of the CDR3 is TGTGCCAGCAGTTTCGGACAGGGAAATCAGCCCCAGCATTTT. This sequence encodes CASSFGQGNQPQHF. The chain links TRBV27 to TRBJ1-5; TRBD1 matches at 8 bases. This CDR3 has 14 residues. J lost 4 bases, V lost 3 bases, and 2 bases had no gene match. Germline-derived CDR1 and CDR2 are MNHEY and SMNVEV (reference sequence).

The chain carries TRBV13 and TRBJ1-2; TRBD1 aligns across 8 bases. J gave up 7 bases and V 5 bases, and 6 bases lay outside the gene matches. The CDR3 is made up of 13 amino acids. Per germline, CDR1 PRHDT and CDR2 FYEKMQ (reference sequence). In DNA, the CDR3 is TGTGCCAGCAGCGCCCTCGACAGGGGTGGCTACACCTTC. Protein sequence: CASSALDRGGYTF.

V and J are TRBV6-5 and TRBJ2-7, with TRBD1 as a possible D gene (6 bases). Trimming removed 5 bases at V and 3 bases at J, with 8 bases between. The CDR3 extends over 12 amino acids. Germline loops: CDR1 MNHEY, CDR2 SVGAGI. The CDR3 DNA is TGTGCCAGCAGTCAGGGGTTCTACGAGCAGTACTTC. It encodes CASSQGFYEQYF.

This chain connects TRBV29-1 to TRBJ2-3, with D tentatively TRBD1 (5 bases). This CDR3 contains 13 residues. V lost 6 bases to trimming and J lost 2 bases, with 12 bases between them. Germline-derived CDR1 and CDR2 are SQVTM and ANQGSEA. CDR3 DNA: TGCAGCGTCGAGGCGGACAACACAGATACGCAGTATTTT. Translation: CSVEADNTDTQYF.

The gene calls are TRBV2 and TRBJ1-4, with D possibly matching TRBD1 (6 bases). V dropped 7 bases and J dropped 8 bases, with 11 bases sitting between them. Per the germline V gene, CDR1 is SNHLY and CDR2 is FYNNEI. CDR3 length: 12 residues. The CDR3 protein is CASIRDNEKLFF. CDR3 nucleotide sequence: TGTGCCAGCATCCGGGACAACGAAAAACTGTTTTTT.

The gene calls are TRBV18 and TRBJ2-5; TRBD2 is a possible D gene (5 bases). The assigned J gene may be wrong: the sequence end matches TRBJ2-7 better. CDR3 length: 14 residues. CDR1 KGHSH and CDR2 LQKENI come from the germline V gene. The CDR3 nucleotides read TGTGCCAGCTCAGAGGGCCTCAACTCCTACGAGCAGTACTTC. It specifies CASSEGLNSYEQYF.

The V call is TRBV2, the J call TRBJ2-7; D is ambiguous. CDR1 SNHLY and CDR2 FYNNEI come from the germline V gene. V lost 3 bases, J lost 5 bases, and 5 bases lay in between. The CDR3 is 11 amino acids. In DNA, the CDR3 is TGTGCCAGCAGTGATACAAACGAGCAGTACTTC. Protein: CASSDTNEQYF.

V usage is TRBV6-6 and J usage is TRBJ2-5; the D gene is possibly TRBD2 (7 bases). Trimming took off 8 bases at V and 5 bases at J, with 18 bases between the two ends. CDR3 length: 14 residues. The germline CDR1 and CDR2 sequences are MNHNY and SVGAGI (reference sequence). The CDR3 DNA is TGTGCCAGCCGGCACGGGGGGCCGGGGGAGACCCAGTACTTC. This sequence encodes CASRHGGPGETQYF.

The chain joins TRBV28 to TRBJ2-5, with D tentatively TRBD2 (5 bases). V dropped 3 bases and J dropped 2 bases, with 7 bases sitting between them. CDR1 is MDHEN and CDR2 is SYDVKM in the germline V gene. The CDR3 consists of 13 residues. CDR3 sequence: CASSFAGQETQYF. The CDR3 nucleotides are TGTGCCAGCAGTTTCGCGGGTCAAGAGACCCAGTACTTC.

The gene calls are TRBV5-4 and TRBJ2-7, with D maybe TRBD1 (5 bases). This CDR3 contains 15 residues. Between the trimmed V and J ends, which lost 2 bases and 0 bases, there was a span of 12 bases. In germline, CDR1 is SGHNT, CDR2 YYREEE (reference sequence). CDR3 nucleotide sequence: TGTGCCAGCAGCTTTAGGACATTGAGCTCCTACGAGCAGTACTTC. Translated, it gives CASSFRTLSSYEQYF.

The chain carries TRBV10-1 and TRBJ2-3; 9 bases are shared with TRBD2. Germline lookup yields CDR1 WNHNN and CDR2 SYGVQD (reference sequence). The CDR3 consists of 15 residues. J gave up 4 bases and V 6 bases, and 8 bases lay outside the gene matches. The CDR3 coding sequence is TGCGCCAGCAGCTTTAGCGGGAGTCAATCAGATACGCAGTATTTT. It is translated as CASSFSGSQSDTQYF.

The chain links TRBV5-4 to TRBJ2-6; D is possibly TRBD1 (5 bases). Trimming pared 2 bases from V and 1 base from J, leaving 13 bases between. The CDR3 contains 17 residues. From germline, CDR1 is SGHNT and CDR2 YYREEE (reference sequence). CDR3 residues: CASSFRAGQSGANVLTF. In DNA form, the CDR3 reads TGTGCCAGCAGCTTCAGGGCAGGGCAATCTGGGGCCAACGTCCTGACTTTC.

This clone was seen just once. The V call is TRBV5-5, the J call TRBJ2-1, with D tentatively TRBD1 (5 bases). Trimming stripped 4 bases from V and 15 bases from J, with 20 bases between. Germline assignment: CDR1 SGHKS and CDR2 YYEKEE (reference sequence). This CDR3 has 13 amino acids. The CDR3 is CASSVENRLGWFF. In DNA form, the CDR3 reads TGTGCCAGCAGCGTGGAAAACAGGCTGGGGTGGTTCTTC.

J is TRBJ2-7 and V is TRBV2, with 9 nucleotides matching TRBD2. The germline V gene has CDR1 SNHLY and CDR2 FYNNEI. Trimming cost V 2 bases and J 2 bases; bases outside gene matches: 1. The CDR3 is 14 amino acids. The CDR3 sequence is CASSESSGAYEQYF. CDR3 in DNA: TGTGCCAGCAGTGAATCTAGCGGGGCCTACGAGCAGTACTTC. The whole variable domain, remainder taken from reference TRBV2 and TRBJ2-7, is EPEVTQTPSHQVTQMGQEVILRCVPISNHLYFYWYRQILGQKVEFLVSFYNNEISEKSEIFDDQFSVERPDGSNFTLKIRSTKLEDSAMYFCASSESSGAYEQYFGPGTRLTVT.

The CDR3 DNA reads as TGTGCCAGCAGTGAACCCTCAACCGGGACAATGAACGCCTACGAGCAGTACTTC. Its protein product is CASSEPSTGTMNAYEQYF. The chain joins TRBV6-1 to TRBJ2-7; a weak D match, TRBD1 (6 bases). The CDR3 covers 18 residues. The V end was cut by 2 bases, the J end by 2 bases, with 22 bases between. CDR1 and CDR2 (germline): MNHNS, SASEGT.

The V call is TRBV7-9, the J call TRBJ2-1; TRBD2 agrees at 8 bases. The CDR3 runs 19 residues. Germline loops: CDR1 SEHNR, CDR2 FQNEAQ (reference sequence). The ends lost 1 base at V and 0 bases at J; junction bases unmatched: 11. The CDR3: CASSLEPTSGFDSYNEQFF. In DNA form, the CDR3 reads TGTGCCAGCAGCTTAGAGCCTACTAGCGGTTTTGACTCCTACAATGAGCAGTTCTTC. Looking up the rest from reference TRBV7-9 and TRBJ2-1 gives the full variable domain: DTGVSQNPRHKITKRGQNVTFRCDPISEHNRLYWYRQTLGQGPEFLTYFQNEAQLEKSRLLSDRFSAERPKGSFSTLEIQRTEQGDSAMYLCASSLEPTSGFDSYNEQFFGPGTRLTVL.